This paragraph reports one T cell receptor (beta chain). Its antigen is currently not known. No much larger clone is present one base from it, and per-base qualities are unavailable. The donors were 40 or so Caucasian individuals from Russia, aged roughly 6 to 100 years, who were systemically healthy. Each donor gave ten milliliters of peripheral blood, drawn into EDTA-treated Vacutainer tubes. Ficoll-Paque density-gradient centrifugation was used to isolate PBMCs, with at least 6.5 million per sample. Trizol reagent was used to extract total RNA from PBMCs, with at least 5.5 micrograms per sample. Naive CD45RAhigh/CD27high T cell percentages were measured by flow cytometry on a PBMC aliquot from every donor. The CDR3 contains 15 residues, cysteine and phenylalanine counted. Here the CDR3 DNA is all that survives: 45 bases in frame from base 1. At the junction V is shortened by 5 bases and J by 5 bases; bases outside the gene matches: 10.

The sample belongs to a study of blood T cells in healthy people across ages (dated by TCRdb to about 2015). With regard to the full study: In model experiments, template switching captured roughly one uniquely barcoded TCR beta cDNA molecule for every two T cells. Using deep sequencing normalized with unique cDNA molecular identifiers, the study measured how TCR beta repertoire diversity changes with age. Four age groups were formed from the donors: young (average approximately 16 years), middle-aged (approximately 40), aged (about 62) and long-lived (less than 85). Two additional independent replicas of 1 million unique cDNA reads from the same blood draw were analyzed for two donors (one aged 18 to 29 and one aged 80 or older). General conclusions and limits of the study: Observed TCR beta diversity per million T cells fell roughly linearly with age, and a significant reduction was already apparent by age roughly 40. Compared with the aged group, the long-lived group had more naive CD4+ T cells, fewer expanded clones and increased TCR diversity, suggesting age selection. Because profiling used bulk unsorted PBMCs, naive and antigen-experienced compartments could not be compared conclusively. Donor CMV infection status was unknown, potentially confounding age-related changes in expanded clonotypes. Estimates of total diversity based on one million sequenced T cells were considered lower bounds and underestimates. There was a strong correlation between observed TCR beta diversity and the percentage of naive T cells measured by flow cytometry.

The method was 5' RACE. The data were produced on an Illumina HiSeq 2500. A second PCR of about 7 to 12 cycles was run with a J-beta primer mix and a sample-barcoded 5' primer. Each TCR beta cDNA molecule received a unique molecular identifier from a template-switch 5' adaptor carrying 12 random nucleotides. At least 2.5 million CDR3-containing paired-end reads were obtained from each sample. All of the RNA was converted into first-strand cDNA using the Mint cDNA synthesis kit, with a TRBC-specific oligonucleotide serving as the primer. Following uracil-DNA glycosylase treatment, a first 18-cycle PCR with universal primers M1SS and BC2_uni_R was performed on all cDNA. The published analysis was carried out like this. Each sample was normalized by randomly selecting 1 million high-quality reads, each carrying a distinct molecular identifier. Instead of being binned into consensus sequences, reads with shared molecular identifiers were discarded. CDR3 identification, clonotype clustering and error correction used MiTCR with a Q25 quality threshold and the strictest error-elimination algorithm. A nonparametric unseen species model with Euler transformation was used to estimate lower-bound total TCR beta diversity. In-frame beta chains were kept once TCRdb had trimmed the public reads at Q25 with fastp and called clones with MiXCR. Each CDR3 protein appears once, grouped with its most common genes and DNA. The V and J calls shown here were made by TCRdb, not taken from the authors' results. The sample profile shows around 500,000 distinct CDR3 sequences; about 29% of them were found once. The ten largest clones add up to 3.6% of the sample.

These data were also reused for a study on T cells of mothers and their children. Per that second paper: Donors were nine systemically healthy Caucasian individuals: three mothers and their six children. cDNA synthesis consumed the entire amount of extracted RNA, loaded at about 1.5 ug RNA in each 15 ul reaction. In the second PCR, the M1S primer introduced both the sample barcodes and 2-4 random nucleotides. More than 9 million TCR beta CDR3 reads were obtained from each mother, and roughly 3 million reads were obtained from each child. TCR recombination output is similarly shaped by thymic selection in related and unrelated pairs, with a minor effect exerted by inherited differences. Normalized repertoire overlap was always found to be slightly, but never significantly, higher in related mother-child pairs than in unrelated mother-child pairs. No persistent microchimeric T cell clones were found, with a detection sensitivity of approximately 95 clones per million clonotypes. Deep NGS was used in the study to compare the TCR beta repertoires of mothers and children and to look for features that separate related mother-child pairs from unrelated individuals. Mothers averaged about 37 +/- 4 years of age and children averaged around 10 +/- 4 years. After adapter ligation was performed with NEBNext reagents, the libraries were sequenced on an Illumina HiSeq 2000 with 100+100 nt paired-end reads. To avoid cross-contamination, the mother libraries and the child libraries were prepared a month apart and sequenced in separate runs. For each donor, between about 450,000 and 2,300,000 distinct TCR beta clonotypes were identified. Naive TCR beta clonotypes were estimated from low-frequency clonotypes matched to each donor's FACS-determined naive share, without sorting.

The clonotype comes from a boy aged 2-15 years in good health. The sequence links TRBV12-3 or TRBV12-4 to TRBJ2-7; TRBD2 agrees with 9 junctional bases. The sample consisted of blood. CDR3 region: CASSLSPGLAHEQYF. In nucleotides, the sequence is TGTGCCAGCAGTCTATCACCGGGACTAGCACACGAGCAGTACTTC.